Listed here is a single T cell receptor beta chain. The antigen remains undetermined. The data were taken from a study of lymphopenia after photon versus proton radiotherapy. Here immunoSEQ multiplex PCR was the method, and the copy in TCRdb shows in-frame clones only, minus some. Counted here are 13,000 to 15,000 clones, approximately 80% occurring once; the ten biggest clones make up 25% to 30%. Study-level points and caveats: Post-nadir TCR diversity decline inversely tracked overall survival among those who died. Only patients who died were analyzed for survival; proton advantage is unproven. Relative stability marked proton patients; photon patients lost diversity and naive cells.

Looked up from germline, CDR1 is SGDLS and CDR2 is YYNGEE. This CDR3 has 16 amino acids. The V and J ends lost 4 bases and 8 bases, in that order; junction bases with no gene match: 15. This rearrangement joins TRBV9 to TRBJ1-2, with 9 bases fitting TRBD1. The source was peripheral blood, collected from a patient treated with photon-based radiotherapy. The receptor was derived from a man aged 50 to 60 with gastric cancer. The CDR3 nucleotides are TGTGCCAGCAGCCCTCGACAGGGGGGGGAAATGATGGGCTACACCTTC. Translation: CASSPRQGGEMMGYTF.